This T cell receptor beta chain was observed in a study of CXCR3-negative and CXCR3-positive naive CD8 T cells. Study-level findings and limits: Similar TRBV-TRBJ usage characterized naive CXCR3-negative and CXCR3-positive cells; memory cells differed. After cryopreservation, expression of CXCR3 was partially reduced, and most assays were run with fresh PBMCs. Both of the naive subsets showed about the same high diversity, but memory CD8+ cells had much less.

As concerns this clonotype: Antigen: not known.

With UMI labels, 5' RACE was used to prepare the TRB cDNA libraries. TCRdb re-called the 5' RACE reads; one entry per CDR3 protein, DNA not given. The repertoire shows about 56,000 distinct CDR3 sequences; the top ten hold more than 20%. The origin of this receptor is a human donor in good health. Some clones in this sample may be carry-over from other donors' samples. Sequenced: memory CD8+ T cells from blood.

The chain's CDR3 is CASSVSVNTEAFF. This chain connects TRBV25-1 to TRBJ1-1. The CDR3 sequence is 13 residues long. CDR1 is MGHDK and CDR2 is SYGVNS in the germline V gene.